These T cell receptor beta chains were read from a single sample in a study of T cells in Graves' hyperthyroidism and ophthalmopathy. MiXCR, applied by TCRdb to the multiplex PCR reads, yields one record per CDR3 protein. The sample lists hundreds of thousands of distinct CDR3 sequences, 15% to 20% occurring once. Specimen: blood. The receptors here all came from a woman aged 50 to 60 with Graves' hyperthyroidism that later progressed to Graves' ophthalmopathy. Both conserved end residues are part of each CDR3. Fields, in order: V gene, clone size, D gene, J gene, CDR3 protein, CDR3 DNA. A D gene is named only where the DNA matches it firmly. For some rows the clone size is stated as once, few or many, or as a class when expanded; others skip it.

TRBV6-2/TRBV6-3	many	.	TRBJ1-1	CASSYSAELNTEAFF	TGTGCCAGCAGTTACTCGGCGGAACTGAACACTGAAGCTTTCTTT
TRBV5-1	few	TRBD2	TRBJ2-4	CASSSQTSGGNIQYF	TGCGCCAGCAGCTCGCAGACTAGCGGGGGAAACATTCAGTACTTC
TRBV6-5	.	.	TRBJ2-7	CASSYQSRSYEQYF	TGTGCCAGCAGTTACCAATCCCGAAGCTACGAGCAGTACTTC
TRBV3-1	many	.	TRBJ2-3	CASSQPRDAADTQYF	TGTGCCAGCAGCCAACCCAGGGATGCCGCAGATACGCAGTATTTT
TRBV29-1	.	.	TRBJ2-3	CSGRHGGGTDTQYF	TGCAGCGGGCGGCACGGGGGTGGCACAGATACGCAGTATTTT
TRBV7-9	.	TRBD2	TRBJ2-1	CASSPRLADSYNEQFF	TGTGCCAGCAGCCCCAGACTAGCGGACTCCTACAATGAGCAGTTCTTC
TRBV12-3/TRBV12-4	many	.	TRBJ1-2	CASRTNYGYTF	TGTGCCAGCAGGACTAACTATGGCTACACCTTC
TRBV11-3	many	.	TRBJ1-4	CASSLDLTNATNEKLFF	TGTGCCAGCAGCTTAGATCTGACGAATGCAACTAATGAAAAACTGTTTTTT
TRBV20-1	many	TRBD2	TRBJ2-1	CSARDWLSGGSYNEQFF	TGCAGTGCTAGAGATTGGCTAAGCGGGGGCTCCTACAATGAGCAGTTCTTC
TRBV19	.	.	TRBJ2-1	CASSFSRDNEQFF	TGTGCCAGTAGCTTCTCCAGGGACAATGAGCAGTTCTTC
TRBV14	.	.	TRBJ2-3	CASSPKISGYAVTDTQYF	TGTGCCAGCAGCCCTAAAATATCGGGGTACGCGGTCACAGATACGCAGTATTTT
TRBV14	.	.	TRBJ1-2	CASSQGFGYGYTF	TGTGCCAGCAGCCAAGGGTTCGGCTATGGCTACACCTTC
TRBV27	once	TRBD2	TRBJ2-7	CASGTRVCEQYF	TGTGCCAGCGGGACTAGAGTCTGCGAGCAGTACTTC
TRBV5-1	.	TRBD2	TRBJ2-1	CASSLLPSGGAAYNEQFF	TGCGCCAGCAGCTTGTTGCCTAGCGGGGGGGCCGCCTACAATGAGCAGTTCTTC
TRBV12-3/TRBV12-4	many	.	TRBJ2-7	CASGKYEQYF	TGTGCCAGCGGGAAGTACGAGCAGTACTTC
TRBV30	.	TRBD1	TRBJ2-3	CAWSGGTEGDTQYF	TGTGCCTGGAGTGGAGGGACAGAGGGGGATACGCAGTATTTT
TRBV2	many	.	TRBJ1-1	CASSEAGVLGAFF	TGTGCCAGCAGTGAAGCCGGCGTCCTGGGGGCTTTCTTT
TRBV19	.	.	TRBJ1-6	CASSTKTANSPLHF	TGTGCCAGTAGTACGAAGACGGCCAATTCACCCCTCCACTTT
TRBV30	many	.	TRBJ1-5	CAWRDSSNQPQHF	TGTGCCTGGAGGGACAGTAGCAATCAGCCCCAGCATTTT
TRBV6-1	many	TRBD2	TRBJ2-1	CASSYYPGLAGTSSYNEQFF	TGTGCCAGCAGTTATTATCCGGGACTAGCGGGGACGAGCTCCTACAATGAGCAGTTCTTC
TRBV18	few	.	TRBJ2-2	CASSPTENTGELFF	TGTGCCAGCTCACCCACGGAGAACACCGGGGAGCTGTTTTTT
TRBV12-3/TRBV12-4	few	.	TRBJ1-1	CASISRENTEAFF	TGTGCCAGCATCTCGAGAGAAAACACTGAAGCTTTCTTT
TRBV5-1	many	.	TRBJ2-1	CASSPTGHMNNEQFF	TGCGCCAGCAGTCCAACAGGACATATGAACAATGAGCAGTTCTTC
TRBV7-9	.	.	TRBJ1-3	CASSPVAGNTIYF	TGTGCCAGCAGCCCGGTGGCCGGAAACACCATATATTTT
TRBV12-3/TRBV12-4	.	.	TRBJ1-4	CASRLQGPSGEKLFF	TGTGCCAGCAGGCTCCAGGGGCCAAGCGGGGAAAAACTGTTTTTT
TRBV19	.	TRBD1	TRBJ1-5	CASRETGGSNQPQHF	TGTGCCAGTAGGGAAACAGGGGGTAGCAATCAGCCCCAGCATTTT
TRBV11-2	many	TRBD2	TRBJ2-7	CASSLSGGLSYEQYF	TGTGCCAGCAGCTTAAGCGGGGGCCTCTCCTACGAGCAGTACTTC
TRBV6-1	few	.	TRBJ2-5	CASSYVQGREETQYF	TGTGCCAGCAGTTACGTACAGGGGCGGGAGGAGACCCAGTACTTC
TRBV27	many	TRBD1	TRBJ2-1	CASSGRGPQDEQFF	TGTGCCAGCAGTGGAAGGGGGCCGCAGGATGAGCAGTTCTTC
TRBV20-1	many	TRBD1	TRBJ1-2	CSARARDRGLDYGYTF	TGCAGTGCTAGAGCGAGGGACAGGGGTTTGGACTATGGCTACACCTTC
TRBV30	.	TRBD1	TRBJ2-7	CSWISDRGPNEQYF	TGTTCCTGGATCTCGGACAGGGGTCCGAATGAGCAGTACTTC
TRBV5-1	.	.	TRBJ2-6	CASSFDPPGPYSGANVLTF	TGCGCCAGCAGCTTCGACCCCCCCGGACCGTACTCTGGGGCCAACGTCCTGACTTTC
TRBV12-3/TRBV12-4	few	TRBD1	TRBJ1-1	CASTLSGTGYEAFF	TGTGCCAGCACTTTATCGGGGACAGGGTATGAAGCTTTCTTT
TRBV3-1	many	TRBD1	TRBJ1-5	CASSPRDRAGNQPQHF	TGTGCCAGCAGCCCCCGCGACAGGGCAGGCAATCAGCCCCAGCATTTT
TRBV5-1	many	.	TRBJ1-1	CASSLGGGRPNTEAFF	TGCGCCAGCAGCTTGGGTGGGGGCCGCCCGAACACTGAAGCTTTCTTT
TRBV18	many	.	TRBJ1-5	CASSPQGVNNQPQHF	TGTGCCAGCTCACCACAGGGGGTGAACAATCAGCCCCAGCATTTT
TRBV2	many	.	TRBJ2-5	CASSGLTGDGTQYF	TGTGCCAGCAGTGGGCTTACGGGGGACGGGACCCAGTACTTC
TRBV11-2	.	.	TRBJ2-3	CASSLGWRGTRFSTDTQYF	TGTGCCAGCAGCTTAGGCTGGCGGGGGACACGTTTTAGCACAGATACGCAGTATTTT
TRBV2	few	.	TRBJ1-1	CASSEGLDLQAFF	TGTGCCAGCAGTGAAGGCCTAGACTTGCAAGCTTTCTTT
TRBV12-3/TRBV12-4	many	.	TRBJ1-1	CASSLAVQFEAFF	TGTGCCAGCAGTTTAGCTGTGCAGTTTGAAGCTTTCTTT
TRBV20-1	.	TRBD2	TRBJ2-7	CSAGTTLAEQYF	TGCAGTGCAGGGACTACTTTGGCCGAGCAGTACTTC
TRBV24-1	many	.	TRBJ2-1	CATSDRSSYNEQFF	TGTGCCACCAGTGACAGAAGCTCCTACAATGAGCAGTTCTTC
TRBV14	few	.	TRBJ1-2	CASSQGRAGSYGYTF	TGTGCCAGCAGCCAAGGTCGGGCGGGATCCTATGGCTACACCTTC
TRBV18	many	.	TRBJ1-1	CASSPNSNTEAFF	TGTGCCAGCTCACCCAACTCCAACACTGAAGCTTTCTTT
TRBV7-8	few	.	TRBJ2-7	CASSHATGYEQYF	TGTGCCAGCAGCCACGCGACAGGATACGAGCAGTACTTC
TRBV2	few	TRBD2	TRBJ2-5	CASIGTSGVETQYF	TGTGCCAGCATTGGGACTAGCGGTGTAGAGACCCAGTACTTC
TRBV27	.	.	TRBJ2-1	CASSFGPNSYNEQFF	TGTGCCAGCAGTTTCGGACCGAACTCCTACAATGAGCAGTTCTTC